The entry that follows covers one T cell receptor (beta chain) sequence. This sample was taken from a study of blood T cell repertoires in COVID-19. This CDR3 has 15 residues. Deletions cut 3 bases from V and 0 bases from J, with 12 bases between. Germline lookup yields CDR1 DFQATT and CDR2 SNEGSKA (reference sequence). In the authors' workflow: Nucleated cell counts were estimated from reference gene primer amplification. Measured with immunoSEQ multiplex PCR; TCRdb has only the in-frame clones, and not every one. The DNA gave D and trimming, while V, J and clone size come from that table. The sample contains 110,000 or so clones, approximately 81% of which appear only once.

Sample: peripheral blood. The rearrangement links TRBV20-1 to TRBJ1-5; D is ambiguous. The TCR comes from a middle-aged man with acute or convalescent COVID-19. This CDR3 reads CSASRGFVSNQPQHF. In DNA form, the CDR3 reads TGCAGTGCTAGTCGGGGTTTCGTTAGCAATCAGCCCCAGCATTTT.